Listed below are T cell receptor beta chains from one sample, sequenced in a study of blood T cell repertoires in COVID-19. Assay used: immunoSEQ multiplex PCR; TCRdb lists only in-frame clones, some missing. The repertoire holds some 110,000 clones, with approximately 89% as singletons. The sample taken for sequencing was peripheral blood. The source is a man aged 40-49 years with acute or convalescent COVID-19. Both conserved end residues are part of each CDR3. Fields, in order: J gene, CDR3 length, clone size, V gene, D gene, CDR3 protein, CDR3 DNA. The D gene is left open where the match is weak. Clone size is stated in some rows and not others, as once, few, many or a class when expanded.

J: TRBJ2-1
length: 15
size: -
V: TRBV28
D: TRBD2
CDR3: CASSALAGVYNEQFF
DNA: TGTGCCAGCAGTGCTCTAGCGGGAGTATACAATGAGCAGTTCTTC

J: TRBJ2-7
length: 15
size: once
V: TRBV4-3
D: -
CDR3: CASSQATRTGTEQYF
DNA: TGCGCCAGCAGCCAAGCTACCAGAACAGGAACCGAGCAGTACTTC

J: TRBJ2-1
length: 13
size: -
V: TRBV7-2
D: -
CDR3: CASSWALGDEQFF
DNA: TGTGCCAGCAGCTGGGCCTTAGGCGATGAGCAGTTCTTC

J: TRBJ2-7
length: 15
size: once
V: TRBV10-3
D: -
CDR3: CAISEERQGNSEQYF
DNA: TGTGCCATCAGTGAAGAAAGGCAGGGGAACTCCGAGCAGTACTTC

J: TRBJ1-5
length: 15
size: -
V: TRBV19
D: -
CDR3: CASSIFTGSNQPQHF
DNA: TGTGCCAGTAGTATATTTACAGGGAGCAATCAGCCCCAGCATTTT

J: TRBJ1-5
length: 15
size: -
V: TRBV20-1
D: TRBD1
CDR3: CSASMDRGRNQPQHF
DNA: TGCAGTGCTAGTATGGACAGGGGTCGCAATCAGCCCCAGCATTTT

J: TRBJ1-1
length: 15
size: -
V: TRBV7-9
D: -
CDR3: CASSFLGGLNTEAFF
DNA: TGTGCCAGCAGCTTCCTGGGGGGACTGAACACTGAAGCTTTCTTT

J: TRBJ1-5
length: 13
size: -
V: TRBV12-3/TRBV12-4
D: TRBD1
CDR3: CASRLTGGQPQHF
DNA: TGTGCCAGCAGGTTGACAGGGGGCCAGCCCCAGCATTTT

J: TRBJ1-4
length: 13
size: -
V: TRBV12-3/TRBV12-4
D: TRBD1
CDR3: CASSTGINEKLFF
DNA: TGTGCCAGCTCGACAGGGATTAATGAAAAACTGTTTTTT

J: TRBJ1-1
length: 17
size: -
V: TRBV27
D: -
CDR3: CASSPFRQRYGNTEAFF
DNA: TGTGCCAGCAGTCCCTTTCGTCAGAGGTACGGGAACACTGAAGCTTTCTTT

J: TRBJ1-5
length: 15
size: -
V: TRBV3-1/TRBV3-2
D: TRBD1
CDR3: CASSQGQGARQPQHF
DNA: TGTGCCAGCAGCCAAGGACAGGGGGCCAGGCAGCCCCAGCATTTT

J: TRBJ2-1
length: 14
size: -
V: TRBV5-6
D: -
CDR3: CASSSVRDGTEQFF
DNA: TGTGCCAGCAGCTCGGTACGAGATGGTACTGAGCAGTTCTTC

J: TRBJ2-5
length: 14
size: -
V: TRBV5-6
D: TRBD1
CDR3: CASSLSGTEETQYF
DNA: TGTGCCAGCAGCTTGTCTGGGACAGAAGAGACCCAGTACTTC

J: TRBJ1-3
length: 15
size: -
V: TRBV5-1
D: -
CDR3: CASSLSSSSGNTIYF
DNA: TGCGCCAGCAGCTTGAGTTCGAGCTCTGGAAACACCATATATTTT

J: TRBJ1-1
length: 14
size: -
V: TRBV5-6
D: -
CDR3: CASSRKQMNTEAFF
DNA: TGTGCCAGCAGCCGGAAACAGATGAACACTGAAGCTTTCTTT

J: TRBJ2-2
length: 11
size: -
V: TRBV19
D: -
CDR3: CASTGGGELFF
DNA: TGTGCCAGTACCGGGGGCGGGGAGCTGTTTTTT

J: TRBJ1-5
length: 15
size: -
V: TRBV4-3
D: -
CDR3: CASSQDRGPNQPQHF
DNA: TGCGCCAGCAGCCAAGACAGGGGACCAAATCAGCCCCAGCATTTT

J: TRBJ1-4
length: 12
size: -
V: TRBV30
D: -
CDR3: CARGETNEKLFF
DNA: TGTGCCCGCGGGGAGACTAATGAAAAACTGTTTTTT

J: TRBJ2-7
length: 14
size: -
V: TRBV5-5
D: TRBD1
CDR3: CASSNPTGIYEQYF
DNA: TGTGCCAGCAGCAACCCGACAGGGATCTACGAGCAGTACTTC

J: TRBJ2-3
length: 16
size: once
V: TRBV5-1
D: -
CDR3: CASSSNIMLSTDTQYF
DNA: TGCGCCAGCAGCTCGAACATAATGTTATCAACAGATACGCAGTATTTT

J: TRBJ1-5
length: 16
size: once
V: TRBV7-9
D: TRBD1
CDR3: CASSLRTGTSNQPQHF
DNA: TGTGCCAGCAGCTTACGGACAGGCACTAGCAATCAGCCCCAGCATTTT

J: TRBJ2-7
length: 14
size: -
V: TRBV5-4
D: TRBD1
CDR3: CASSFTGGSYEQYF
DNA: TGTGCCAGCAGCTTTACAGGGGGCTCCTACGAGCAGTACTTC

J: TRBJ2-7
length: 14
size: -
V: TRBV7-8
D: -
CDR3: CASSLSVQGGEQYF
DNA: TGTGCCAGCAGCTTATCGGTGCAGGGAGGCGAGCAGTACTTC

J: TRBJ1-6
length: 14
size: -
V: TRBV18
D: -
CDR3: CASTDSGDSSPLHF
DNA: TGTGCCAGCACCGATTCAGGGGATAGTTCACCCCTCCACTTT

J: TRBJ1-1
length: 13
size: -
V: TRBV19
D: -
CDR3: CATAETRNTEAFF
DNA: TGTGCCACCGCAGAGACAAGGAACACTGAAGCTTTCTTT

J: TRBJ1-3
length: 15
size: -
V: TRBV5-1
D: -
CDR3: CASSHHVDSGNTIYF
DNA: TGCGCCAGCAGCCACCACGTAGATTCTGGAAACACCATATATTTT

J: TRBJ1-5
length: 13
size: -
V: TRBV19
D: -
CDR3: CASSSRGHQPQHF
DNA: TGTGCCAGTAGTTCGCGGGGGCATCAGCCCCAGCATTTT

J: TRBJ2-7
length: 18
size: -
V: TRBV30
D: TRBD2
CDR3: CAWSVPAGGPRISYEQYF
DNA: TGTGCCTGGAGTGTACCGGCGGGAGGGCCTAGGATATCCTACGAGCAGTACTTC

J: TRBJ1-1
length: 13
size: once
V: TRBV5-6
D: -
CDR3: CASSYDIRGEAFF
DNA: TGTGCCAGCAGCTACGACATAAGAGGGGAAGCTTTCTTT

J: TRBJ2-7
length: 14
size: -
V: TRBV4-2
D: -
CDR3: CASSQDRGFYEQYF
DNA: TGTGCCAGCAGCCAAGACAGGGGTTTCTACGAGCAGTACTTC

J: TRBJ1-4
length: 16
size: -
V: TRBV5-1
D: -
CDR3: CASSLAGGATNEKLFF
DNA: TGCGCCAGCAGCTTGGCCGGGGGGGCAACTAATGAAAAACTGTTTTTT

J: TRBJ2-2
length: 16
size: -
V: TRBV11-3
D: -
CDR3: CASSLAGQSNTGELFF
DNA: TGTGCCAGCAGCTTAGCCGGACAGTCGAACACCGGGGAGCTGTTTTTT

J: TRBJ2-7
length: 14
size: -
V: TRBV6-5
D: TRBD1
CDR3: CASAGTGQTYEQYF
DNA: TGTGCCAGCGCCGGGACAGGTCAAACCTACGAGCAGTACTTC

J: TRBJ2-2
length: 16
size: -
V: TRBV9
D: TRBD2
CDR3: CASSVGASGSTGELFF
DNA: TGTGCCAGCAGCGTAGGGGCTAGCGGGAGCACCGGGGAGCTGTTTTTT

J: TRBJ2-1
length: 12
size: -
V: TRBV27
D: -
CDR3: CASSSDSFEQFF
DNA: TGTGCCAGCAGTTCGGACAGTTTTGAGCAGTTCTTC

J: TRBJ1-1
length: 15
size: -
V: TRBV19
D: TRBD1
CDR3: CASSIRRTGDTEAFF
DNA: TGTGCCAGTAGCATTAGACGGACAGGGGACACTGAAGCTTTCTTT

J: TRBJ1-4
length: 14
size: once
V: TRBV5-5
D: TRBD1
CDR3: CASIAGTGLEKLFF
DNA: TGTGCCAGCATCGCCGGGACAGGGCTAGAAAAACTGTTTTTT